These 6 T cell receptor beta chains originate from one sample sequenced in a study of T cell repertoires in cytomegalovirus infection. Their target antigens are unknown. TCRdb re-derived calls from the reads in MiXCR, one entry per CDR3 protein. The sample carries approximately 120,000 distinct CDR3 sequences, around 29% recorded once. The source was CD8+ T cells from cultured PBMCs, collected from culture after CMV antigen stimulation. These TCRs come from a human donor in good health (CMV status not recorded). Some clones in this sample may be carry-over from other donors' samples.

The genes are TRBV6-1 and TRBJ1-2, with D possibly TRBD1 on 5 matching bases. Trimming removed 5 bases at V and 4 bases at J, with 8 bases between. Looked up from germline, CDR1 is MNHNS and CDR2 is SASEGT. This CDR3 is 12 amino acids long. CDR3 bases: TGTGCCAGCAGTTCCGACAGCTATGGCTACACCTTC. Translating gives CASSSDSYGYTF.

The gene calls are TRBV28 and TRBJ2-3; 14 bases agree with TRBD2. The germline CDR1 and CDR2 sequences are MDHEN and SYDVKM. CDR3 size: 17 residues. The V and J ends lost 3 bases and 0 bases, in that order; junction bases with no gene match: 2. In DNA, the CDR3 is TGTGCCAGCAGTTTGGGACTAGCGGGGGCCAGCACAGATACGCAGTATTTT. The encoded protein is CASSLGLAGASTDTQYF.

V is TRBV28 and J is TRBJ2-1; weak D call: TRBD2 (7 bases). CDR1 is MDHEN, CDR2 SYDVKM, per germline. The CDR3 consists of 17 residues. The V end lost 0 bases, the J end lost 8 bases, and 20 bases lay between the germline ends. The DNA for the CDR3 is TGTGCCAGCAGTTTATGGGAGGGGGGGGCTACTGGTCATGAGCAGTTCTTC. Translated, it gives CASSLWEGGATGHEQFF. The full variable domain, in which reference TRBV28 and TRBJ2-1 provide the parts outside the CDR3, is DVKVTQSSRYLVKRTGEKVFLECVQDMDHENMFWYRQDPGLGLRLIYFSYDVKMKEKGDIPEGYSVSREKKERFSLILESASTNQTSMYLCASSLWEGGATGHEQFFGPGTRLTVL.

The rearrangement uses TRBV11-1 and TRBJ2-3; TRBD2 matches at 9 bases. Germline CDR1 and CDR2: SGHAT and FQDESV (reference sequence). With V trimmed by 5 bases and J by 2 bases, 11 bases remained unmatched. The CDR3 sequence is 17 residues long. CDR3 residues: CASSEISSGASTDTQYF. CDR3 DNA sequence: TGTGCCAGCAGCGAAATCTCTAGCGGGGCTTCCACAGATACGCAGTATTTT.

This sequence joins TRBV6-6 and TRBJ1-1; the match to TRBD1 covers 7 bases. V was pared by 4 bases and J by 3 bases, with 14 bases of the junction left unmatched. The CDR3 is 17 residues long. Germline loops: CDR1 MNHNY, CDR2 SVGAGI (reference sequence). CDR3 in amino acids: CASSWNGGGVGDTEAFF. The CDR3 coding sequence is TGTGCCAGCAGTTGGAATGGAGGGGGCGTTGGAGACACTGAAGCTTTCTTT.

This rearrangement joins TRBV4-1 to TRBJ2-5, with 11 nucleotides matching TRBD2. With V trimmed by 0 bases and J by 6 bases, 3 bases remained unmatched. The CDR3 extends over 15 amino acids. Germline V gene data show CDR1 as MGHRA and CDR2 as YSYEKL. CDR3 in DNA: TGCGCCAGCAGCCAAGAGGGGACTAGCGGTCAGACCCAGTACTTC. Translated: CASSQEGTSGQTQYF.